This record covers a single T cell receptor (beta chain). This specimen comes from a study of cytomegalovirus exposure and HLA in healthy donors. A multiplex PCR was run with 60 Vbeta primers and 13 Jbeta primers. TCRdb's copy holds only in-frame clones and misses some; the assay was immunoSEQ multiplex PCR. The table lists about 190,000 clones, 75% to 85% of them singletons, with approximately 0.74% in the top ten. This CDR3 spans 12 amino acids. The ends were cut back, 4 bases at V and 5 bases at J, with 12 bases in the middle. Germline V gene lookup returns CDR1 GTSNPN and CDR2 SVGIG (reference sequence).

The chain is built from TRBV30 and TRBJ2-7, with D possibly matching TRBD1 (5 bases). This receptor was obtained from a woman between 18 and 30 years old in good health and CMV-seronegative. The material sequenced was PBMCs. The CDR3 coding sequence is TGTGCCTGGACAGGGCCAGGCAACGAGCAGTACTTC. It is translated as CAWTGPGNEQYF.